One and the same sample provided the 25 T cell receptor beta chains below, sequenced in a study of blood T cell repertoires in COVID-19. Profiling relied on immunoSEQ multiplex PCR, and the TCRdb table lists in-frame clones only, not all of them. The sample includes around 37,000 clones, 70% to 90% of them seen just once. The sample comprised peripheral blood. Source of these receptors: a man in his fifties or sixties with active COVID-19.

V and J are TRBV19 and TRBJ1-5; 7 bases align to TRBD1. There are 13 residues in the CDR3. Germline V gene sequence: CDR1 LNHDA, CDR2 SQIVND (reference sequence). J gave up 5 bases and V 5 bases, and 3 bases lay outside the gene matches. The CDR3 loop reads CASSVDRDQPQHF. The DNA of the CDR3 is TGTGCCAGTAGTGTCGACAGGGATCAGCCCCAGCATTTT. Supplemented by reference TRBV19 and TRBJ1-5, the full variable domain reads DGGITQSPKYLFRKEGQNVTLSCEQNLNHDAMYWYRQDPGQGLRLIYYSQIVNDFQKGDIAEGYSVSREKKESFPLTVTSAQKNPTAFYLCASSVDRDQPQHFGDGTRLSIL.

This clone has just one count. The CDR3 sequence is CASSQESRTYLGELFF. DNA for the CDR3: TGCGCCAGCAGCCAAGAATCGAGGACATATCTTGGGGAGCTGTTTTTT. The chain employs TRBV4-1 and TRBJ2-2, with D perhaps matching TRBD1 (5 bases). This CDR3 has 16 residues. Trimming left V 0 bases short and J 8 bases short, with 16 bases between. The germline CDR1 and CDR2 sequences are MGHRA and YSYEKL.

This clone appeared a few times. CDR3 residues: CASSPHGWSGNTIYF. The CDR3 region has the DNA TGTGCCAGCAGTCCACATGGTTGGTCTGGAAACACCATATATTTT. The chain couples TRBV28 to TRBJ1-3; no definite D call. The CDR3 is 15 residues long. Trimming took 5 bases from V and 1 from J, leaving 12 bases between them. In germline, CDR1 is MDHEN, CDR2 SYDVKM. The complete variable domain, with remaining parts taken from reference TRBV28 and TRBJ1-3, reads DVKVTQSSRYLVKRTGEKVFLECVQDMDHENMFWYRQDPGLGLRLIYFSYDVKMKEKGDIPEGYSVSREKKERFSLILESASTNQTSMYLCASSPHGWSGNTIYFGEGSWLTVV.

The chain carries TRBV6-2 or TRBV6-3 and TRBJ1-2; the match to TRBD1 covers 7 bases. The CDR3 consists of 14 residues. The J segment lost 3 bases and the V segment lost 6 bases, leaving 7 bases of the junction unmatched. The germline CDR1 and CDR2 sequences are MNHEY and SVGEGT. CDR3 sequence reads: CASSPNGQDYGYTF. CDR3 DNA: TGTGCCAGCAGCCCCAATGGACAGGACTATGGCTACACCTTC.

The rearrangement joins TRBV28 to TRBJ2-7; 8 positions agree with TRBD1. This CDR3 region has 13 residues. J lost 4 bases, V lost 5 bases, and 4 bases had no gene match. The germline V gene has CDR1 MDHEN and CDR2 SYDVKM. Written as DNA, the CDR3 is TGTGCCAGCAGTGGGGGGACAGGTTACGAGCAGTACTTC. Translating gives CASSGGTGYEQYF. Full variable domain (rest looked up from reference TRBV28 and TRBJ2-7): DVKVTQSSRYLVKRTGEKVFLECVQDMDHENMFWYRQDPGLGLRLIYFSYDVKMKEKGDIPEGYSVSREKKERFSLILESASTNQTSMYLCASSGGTGYEQYFGPGTRLTVT.

In its sample, this clone was seen a few times. The chain links TRBV7-2 to TRBJ2-3; the match to TRBD2 covers 9 bases. V dropped 5 bases and J dropped 4; count of bases not matched to a gene: 10. CDR1 is SGHTA, CDR2 FQGNSA, per germline. The CDR3 has 16 amino acids. DNA of the CDR3: TGTGCCAGCAGCCCGTCTTGGCGGGGGGGCCCAGATACGCAGTATTTT. As protein: CASSPSWRGGPDTQYF. The variable domain in full, completed from reference TRBV7-2 and TRBJ2-3, reads GAGVSQSPSNKVTEKGKDVELRCDPISGHTALYWYRQSLGQGLEFLIYFQGNSAPDKSGLPSDRFSAERTGGSVSTLTIQRTQQEDSAVYLCASSPSWRGGPDTQYFGPGTRLTVL.

The chain has TRBV5-1 and TRBJ2-7, with D perhaps matching TRBD2 (6 bases). Germline V CDR1 and CDR2: SGHRS, YFSETQ. CDR3 length: 13 amino acids. V lost 1 base and J 4 bases, leaving 9 bases between the germline ends. The CDR3 coding sequence is TGCGCCAGCAGCTTGACAGCGGGTTACGAGCAGTACTTC. This sequence encodes CASSLTAGYEQYF.

The chain has TRBV6-5 and TRBJ2-5, with D perhaps TRBD2 (5 bases). The CDR3 totals 13 residues. The V end was cut by 2 bases, the J end by 4 bases, with 8 bases between. Germline CDR1 reads MNHEY; CDR2 reads SVGAGI. The CDR3, as DNA: TGTGCCAGCAGTTACGCCCGGGGAGAGACCCAGTACTTC. Residues: CASSYARGETQYF.

The chain links TRBV5-1 to TRBJ1-2, with a weak D call TRBD1 (5 bases). Trimming left V 5 bases short and J 4 bases short, with 12 bases between. Germline V gene sequence: CDR1 SGHRS, CDR2 YFSETQ. The CDR3 has 13 residues. The CDR3 region is CASREGYGYGYTF. The CDR3 DNA is TGCGCCAGCAGGGAGGGGTATGGCTATGGCTACACCTTC.

The V and J genes are TRBV27 and TRBJ2-1; D gene unclear. V was shortened by 3 bases and J by 6 bases, with 6 bases between the two germline ends. CDR3 length equals 12 residues. Germline V CDR1 and CDR2: MNHEY, SMNVEV (reference sequence). The DNA of the CDR3 is TGTGCCAGCAGTTTTCACAGCAATGAGCAGTTCTTC. This sequence encodes CASSFHSNEQFF.

This clone was counted once. The genes are TRBV7-8 and TRBJ2-1; the D gene is possibly TRBD2 (6 bases). Between the trimmed V and J ends, which lost 5 bases and 10 bases, there was a span of 21 bases. The CDR3 loop spans 15 amino acids. Germline values: CDR1 SGHVS, CDR2 FQNEAQ. In nucleotides, the CDR3 is TGTGCCAGCAGCCGCTCAAATCAGCCGGCGGGGGAGCAGTTCTTC. This encodes CASSRSNQPAGEQFF. Based on the CDR3 plus reference TRBV7-8 and TRBJ2-1, the full variable domain is GAGVSQSPRYKVAKRGQDVALRCDPISGHVSLFWYQQALGQGPEFLTYFQNEAQLDKSGLPSDRFFAERPEGSVSTLKIQRTQQEDSAVYLCASSRSNQPAGEQFFGPGTRLTVL.

In DNA form, the CDR3 reads TGTGCCAGTGGGGGGGGGACACGTGAAGAGACCCAGTACTTC. Translating it yields CASGGGTREETQYF. V usage is TRBV19 and J usage is TRBJ2-5; TRBD2 is a possible D gene (7 bases). The CDR3 is 14 residues long. Trimming pared 8 bases from V and 3 bases from J, leaving 16 bases between. Per the germline V gene, CDR1 is LNHDA and CDR2 is SQIVND (reference sequence).

This clone was detected once. CDR3 protein: CATSDHIWTGRANEQYF. The DNA for the CDR3 is TGTGCCACCAGTGACCATATTTGGACCGGGCGGGCCAACGAGCAGTACTTC. The chain is built from TRBV24-1 and TRBJ2-7; weak D call: TRBD2 (5 bases). V shed 4 bases and J shed 5 bases, with 23 bases lying between them. The CDR3 runs to 17 residues. Germline CDR1 is KGHDR and CDR2 is SFDVKD.

The rearrangement joins TRBV6-5 to TRBJ2-2; tentatively, D is TRBD2 (5 bases). The CDR3 spans 15 residues. CDR1 and CDR2 (germline): MNHEY, SVGAGI. Trimming shortened V by 6 bases and J by 5 bases, and 16 bases separated the two germline ends. CDR3 sequence (DNA): TGTGCCAGCAGGGTACTAGAAAGGTTTACCGGGGAGCTGTTTTTT. It encodes CASRVLERFTGELFF.

The gene calls are TRBV2 and TRBJ1-2; 8 bases line up with TRBD1. J gave up 7 bases and V 3 bases, and 7 bases lay outside the gene matches. Germline V gene lookup returns CDR1 SNHLY and CDR2 FYNNEI. There are 14 residues in the CDR3. CDR3 bases: TGTGCCAGCAGTGACCCCGGCAGGGGGCCTGGCTACACCTTC. Its protein product is CASSDPGRGPGYTF.

In DNA, the CDR3 is TGTGCCAGCGTACCAGGGTGTGGTGAGCAGTTCTTC. Its translation is CASVPGCGEQFF. The rearrangement links TRBV3-1 (or the pseudogene TRBV3-2) to TRBJ2-1; TRBD1 is a possible D gene (5 bases). Deletions cut 8 bases from V and 9 bases from J, with 14 bases between. The germline V gene encodes CDR1 LGHDT and CDR2 YNNKEL (reference sequence). The CDR3 spans 12 residues.

The V call is TRBV4-1, the J call TRBJ2-7; 12 bases are shared with TRBD1. The CDR3 contains 17 residues. The ends lost 0 bases at V and 4 bases at J; junction bases unmatched: 7. Germline loops: CDR1 MGHRA, CDR2 YSYEKL. In nucleotides, the CDR3 is TGCGCCAGCAGCCAAGAGGGAGGGACAGGGGGCACGTACGAGCAGTACTTC. The encoded protein is CASSQEGGTGGTYEQYF.

This clone appeared a single time. The chain has TRBV12-3 or TRBV12-4 and TRBJ2-3; 7 bases map to TRBD2. After removal of 10 bases from V and 0 bases from J, the junction contained 4 bases not matched to a gene. This CDR3 is 13 amino acids long. The CDR3 DNA reads TGTGCCACCGGGGGGTCTAGCACAGATACGCAGTATTTT. Protein: CATGGSSTDTQYF.

The V and J genes are TRBV19 and TRBJ2-1, with TRBD2 matching 9 bases. Losses at the gene ends were 5 bases for V and 1 base for J; bases not matched to a gene: 3. Germline V gene data show CDR1 as LNHDA and CDR2 as SQIVND (reference sequence). This CDR3 has 15 amino acids. DNA of the CDR3: TGTGCCAGTAGTGCTCTAGCGGGGTCCTACAATGAGCAGTTCTTC. It yields the protein CASSALAGSYNEQFF.

The V and J genes are TRBV5-1 and TRBJ1-1; weak D call: TRBD1 (5 bases). The CDR3 sequence is 14 residues long. Germline V gene sequence: CDR1 SGHRS, CDR2 YFSETQ. With 5 bases removed from V and 0 bases from J, the gap between germline ends came to 11 bases. The CDR3 DNA is TGCGCCAGCAGTACAGGAGTTCTGAACACTGAAGCTTTCTTT. Translation: CASSTGVLNTEAFF.

This chain joins TRBV6-5 and TRBJ2-3, with 14 bases lining up with TRBD2. Losses at the gene ends were 7 bases for V and 5 bases for J; bases not matched to a gene: 5. Germline V gene lookup returns CDR1 MNHEY and CDR2 SVGAGI. There are 15 residues in the CDR3. For the CDR3, the DNA is TGTGCCAGCAAGACTAGCGGGGGGGCGGGAGATACGCAGTATTTT. It is translated as CASKTSGGAGDTQYF.

The CDR3: CATSEGVQETQYF. CDR3 DNA: TGTGCCACCTCTGAGGGGGTCCAAGAGACCCAGTACTTC. The V gene is TRBV15, the J gene TRBJ2-5; D may be TRBD1 (6 bases). Trimming shortened V by 8 bases and J by 1 base, and 11 bases separated the two germline ends. This CDR3 is built from 13 residues. Per the germline V gene, CDR1 is LNHNV and CDR2 is YYDKDF (reference sequence).

The chain combines TRBV6-2 or TRBV6-3 with TRBJ1-1; TRBD1 aligns across 9 bases. Trimming took 5 bases from V and 7 from J; bases not matched to a gene: 5. The CDR3 loop spans 13 amino acids. Germline V CDR1 and CDR2: MNHEY, SVGEGT. CDR3 nucleotide sequence: TGTGCCAGCAGTATACAGGGGGCGAATGAAGCTTTCTTT. Amino acid sequence: CASSIQGANEAFF.

The chain is built from TRBV14 and TRBJ2-1; 10 bases fit TRBD2. V dropped 0 bases and J dropped 8; count of bases not matched to a gene: 13. The CDR3 covers 18 residues. Germline V gene data show CDR1 as SGHDN and CDR2 as FVKESK. Here the CDR3 reads CASSQDLGRSGGAHEQFF. The CDR3 DNA follows: TGTGCCAGCAGCCAAGATCTGGGAAGAAGCGGGGGGGCCCATGAGCAGTTCTTC.

This clone came up once. V is TRBV3-1 (or the pseudogene TRBV3-2) and J is TRBJ1-1; 7 nucleotides match TRBD1. Trimming took 0 bases from V and 10 from J; bases not matched to a gene: 8. The germline gives CDR1 LGHDT, CDR2 YNNKEL (reference sequence). There are 14 residues in the CDR3. Here the CDR3 DNA reads TGTGCCAGCAGCCAAGATCAGTCCAGGGGGAGAGCTTTCTTT. This translates into CASSQDQSRGRAFF.